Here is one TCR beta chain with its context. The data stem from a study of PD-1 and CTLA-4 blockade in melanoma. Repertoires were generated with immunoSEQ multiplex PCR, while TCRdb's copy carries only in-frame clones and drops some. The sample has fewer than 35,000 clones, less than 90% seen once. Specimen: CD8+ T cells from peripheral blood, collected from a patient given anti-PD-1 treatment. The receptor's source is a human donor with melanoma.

In DNA form, the CDR3 reads TGTGCCAGCACTAACTCCGTGTCCTACTCTGGAAACACCATATATTTT. It yields the protein CASTNSVSYSGNTIYF. The chain employs TRBV6-5 and TRBJ1-3; D is undetermined. This CDR3 is built from 16 residues. Per the germline V gene, CDR1 is MNHEY and CDR2 is SVGAGI. Between the trimmed V and J ends, which lost 7 bases and 0 bases, there was a span of 16 bases.